This record concerns one TCR beta chain sequence. The antigen this receptor binds is unknown. No much larger clone is present one base from it, and per-base qualities are unavailable. The immunoSEQ Assay was used to sequence TCRbeta CDR3 regions. After extraction, genomic DNA underwent amplification by bias-controlled multiplex PCR, followed by high-throughput sequencing. The study's processing was this. To quantify the absolute abundance of every unique TCRbeta CDR3 region, sequences were collapsed and filtered. Usable DNA was measured by amplifying reference genes present in all nucleated cells, and TCRbeta template counts were normalized to that usable DNA to estimate T cell fraction. Repertoire TCRs were annotated as SARS-CoV-2-specific by exact matching of V gene, CDR3 amino acid sequence and J gene to a known reactive TCR set. The reference SARS-CoV-2 TCR set was derived from MIRA and filtered for enrichment in COVID-19-positive ImmuneCODE repertoires, a step that removed public or cross-reactive TCRs. Using the MIRA antigens, annotated TCRs were further analysed by specific ORF or by position within an ORF. Breadth was defined as annotated unique rearrangements over total unique productive rearrangements; depth was the summed frequency of those rearrangements. Group comparisons of TCR breadth used two-sided Wilcoxon rank-sum tests. The clones in this table, taken by TCRdb from immuneACCESS, are in-frame only. Not every clone is retained; where verified, under half of the shortfall comes from an unresolved V gene, and the cause of the rest is unknown. Clonal size and the V and J genes are those of that table, whereas D and trimming came from the DNA. Recorded for this sample are hundreds of thousands of clones; 89% of them occurred a single time. About 2.5% of the sample goes to the ten largest clones.

Taken from the germline V gene, the CDR1 and CDR2 loops are ENHRY and SYGVKD. V is shortened by 6 bases, J by 1 base, and the region joining them spans 10 bases. Counted from cysteine to phenylalanine, this CDR3 has 13 amino acids. Of all the DNA, just the CDR3 is kept, 39 bases in frame from base 1. The source of the sample is a study of Ad26.COV2.S vaccination and SARS-CoV-2 variants (dated by TCRdb to the early 2020s). For the study in its entirety: Vaccine-arm donors were drawn from COV1001, a multicentre, randomized, double-blind, placebo-controlled phase I-IIa trial of Ad26.COV2.S in healthy adults. Trial participants were randomized into five groups of five, in which low-dose or high-dose Ad26.COV2.S was given once or twice, or placebo was given on both occasions. Ad26.COV2.S was administered intramuscularly at 5 x 10^10 or 1 x 10^11 viral particles, either as a single shot or as two shots given 56 days apart. The TCR-sequenced set comprised about 32 samples: around 20 Ad26.COV2.S vaccine recipients, 5 placebo recipients and 8 SARS-CoV-2 convalescent individuals. Sequencing of the TCRbeta repertoire served to evaluate the specificity and breadth of SARS-CoV-2-reactive T cell receptors following Ad26.COV2.S vaccination. Throughout the experiments and outcome assessment, investigators stayed blinded to trial group allocation.

This sample's treatment or condition label indicates: about 20 received Ad26.COV2.S at low or high dose, single or two shots; 5 received placebo; per-sample allocation not given. For vaccine and placebo recipients, repertoires were sequenced using samples collected on day 63 after the first injection. Cohort 1b enrolled 20 to 30 adults aged 18-55 years at a single site in Boston, USA, between 29 July and 7 August 2020. As a vaccine, Ad26.COV2.S was a replication-incompetent adenovirus type 26 vector that expressed a prefusion-stabilized SARS-CoV-2 spike protein derived from the original Wuhan strain. Study-wide conclusions, independent of this receptor: The authors noted that the TCR breadth and depth analyses may have underestimated total T cell responses. Compared with placebo recipients, Ad26.COV2.S recipients showed higher spike-specific TCR breadth (P = 0.0014). The study lacked the statistical power to compare responses across vaccine doses or regimens. After vaccination, substantial breadth of spike-specific CD8+ and CD4+ T cell responses was reported. Non-spike TCR breadth was comparable between vaccine and placebo recipients, consistent with the vaccine containing only spike.

The sequence was collected from a person between 18 and 60 years old who received the Ad26.COV2.S COVID-19 vaccine or a placebo. The sequenced sample was peripheral blood, obtained in a trial of Ad26.COV2.S vaccine versus placebo. The rearrangement combines TRBV10-3 with TRBJ2-7, with TRBD2 tentatively as D gene (6 bases match). For the CDR3, the sequence is CAIRVGGSYEQYF. The sequenced DNA: TGTGCCATCAGGGTGGGAGGTTCCTACGAGCAGTACTTC.